The 24 T cell receptor beta chains listed next were all sequenced from one sample in a study of OX40 agonist ivuxolimab in advanced cancers. This table comes from immunoSEQ multiplex PCR, and its TCRdb copy is limited to in-frame clones, with some not included. The table records about 77,000 clones, roughly 85% of them present only once. Material: CD4+ or CD8+ T cells sorted from blood, obtained in a trial of the OX40 agonist ivuxolimab. These receptors all come from an adult with an advanced solid tumor such as melanoma, head and neck, liver or kidney cancer.

This clone occurred once. This chain's CDR3 is CASSPTGGSQPQHF. CDR3 DNA sequence: TGTGCCAGCAGCCCCACAGGGGGCAGTCAGCCCCAGCATTTT. This rearrangement joins TRBV7-2 to TRBJ1-5, with TRBD1 matching 9 bases. This CDR3 contains 14 residues. V lost 5 bases and J lost 6; bases outside the gene matches: 5. From germline, CDR1 is SGHTA and CDR2 FQGNSA. Looking up the rest from reference TRBV7-2 and TRBJ1-5 gives the full variable domain: GAGVSQSPSNKVTEKGKDVELRCDPISGHTALYWYRQSLGQGLEFLIYFQGNSAPDKSGLPSDRFSAERTGGSVSTLTIQRTQQEDSAVYLCASSPTGGSQPQHFGDGTRLSIL.

V usage is TRBV11-2 and J usage is TRBJ2-5, with D possibly being TRBD2 (7 bases). V was cut by 1 base and J by 1 base, with 13 bases left in between. CDR3 length: 16 amino acids. Germline V gene lookup returns CDR1 SGHAT and CDR2 FQNNGV. In DNA, the CDR3 is TGTGCCAGCAGCTTAGGGGGCGCGGGGGCCCAAGAGACCCAGTACTTC. It encodes CASSLGGAGAQETQYF. Filled out from reference TRBV11-2 and TRBJ2-5, the complete variable domain reads EAGVAQSPRYKIIEKRQSVAFWCNPISGHATLYWYQQILGQGPKLLIQFQNNGVVDDSQLPKDRFSAERLKGVDSTLKIQPAKLEDSAVYLCASSLGGAGAQETQYFGPGTRLLVL.

The rearrangement uses TRBV7-2 and TRBJ2-5; D gene uncertain. Trimming left V 4 bases short and J 1 base short, with 1 base between. Looked up from germline, CDR1 is SGHTA and CDR2 is FQGNSA. This CDR3 has 11 amino acids. CDR3 DNA: TGTGCCAGCAGCTCCCAAGAGACCCAGTACTTC. Amino acid sequence: CASSSQETQYF.

V gene TRBV14 combines with J gene TRBJ1-4; TRBD1 agrees at 7 bases. V shed 2 bases and J 1 base; nucleotides not matched to a gene: 1. This CDR3 spans 15 amino acids. CDR1 and CDR2 (germline): SGHDN, FVKESK. CDR3 region: CASSQNRGTNEKLFF. CDR3 coding DNA: TGTGCCAGCAGCCAAAACAGGGGAACTAATGAAAAACTGTTTTTT.

This clone was picked up a small number of times. This sequence joins TRBV6-1 and TRBJ2-5, with 9 nucleotides matching TRBD1. The V gene end was trimmed by 2 bases and the J gene end by 6 bases; junction bases not matched to a gene: 4. The CDR3 runs 14 residues. Germline CDR1 is MNHNS and CDR2 is SASEGT. The CDR3 region is CASSETGGAQTQYF. The DNA for the CDR3 is TGTGCCAGCAGTGAAACAGGGGGCGCGCAGACCCAGTACTTC.

This clone was detected only a few times. This chain uses TRBV12-5 with TRBJ2-1; 8 bases match TRBD1. Trimming took 4 bases from V and 7 from J; bases not matched to a gene: 6. Germline V gives CDR1 LGHNT, CDR2 FRNRAP. The CDR3 consists of 14 residues. This chain's CDR3 is CASGSGQGVNEQFF. The CDR3 nucleotides read TGTGCTAGTGGTTCAGGACAGGGCGTTAATGAGCAGTTCTTC.

The J gene is TRBJ2-7, the V gene TRBV29-1; D may match TRBD1 or TRBD2 (6 bases each). This CDR3 is 15 amino acids long. V was cut by 6 bases and J by 6 bases, with 24 bases left in between. Germline V gene sequence: CDR1 SQVTM, CDR2 ANQGSEA. CDR3 DNA: TGCAGCGTCGGGACTTTTATAGGACAGCCCCTCGAGCAGTACTTC. Residues: CSVGTFIGQPLEQYF.

This clone appeared a few times. J is TRBJ2-7 and V is TRBV29-1, with 7 bases aligning to TRBD2. The CDR3 has 12 residues. V shed 7 bases, J shed 4 bases, and the junction held 7 bases outside the gene matches. CDR1 is SQVTM, CDR2 ANQGSEA, per germline. The chain's CDR3 is CSAGEGRYEQYF. The CDR3 DNA follows: TGCAGCGCCGGGGAGGGACGGTACGAGCAGTACTTC.

The chain couples TRBV6-5 to TRBJ2-5; possibly TRBD1 for D (7 bases). Per the germline V gene, CDR1 is MNHEY and CDR2 is SVGAGI. The CDR3 spans 15 residues. Trimming left V 2 bases short and J 5 bases short, with 15 bases between. CDR3 coding DNA: TGTGCCAGCAGTTACGGTTCAGGGGGGAAGGAGACCCAGTACTTC. Translated, it gives CASSYGSGGKETQYF.

The chain links TRBV7-9 to TRBJ1-4; 7 bases are shared with TRBD1. CDR1 is SEHNR and CDR2 is FQNEAQ in the germline V gene (reference sequence). This CDR3 contains 14 residues. Trimming removed 5 bases from V and 5 bases from J; junction bases left unmatched: 5. The CDR3: CASSRGQKNEKLFF. For the CDR3, the DNA is TGTGCCAGCAGCCGGGGACAGAAAAATGAAAAACTGTTTTTT.

The chain is built from TRBV30 and TRBJ2-7; 10 bases agree with TRBD1. Germline values: CDR1 GTSNPN, CDR2 SVGIG (reference sequence). CDR3 length equals 17 residues. J gave up 0 bases and V 2 bases, and 10 bases lay outside the gene matches. This CDR3 is CAWSKLDRGLSSYEQYF. In nucleotides, the CDR3 is TGTGCCTGGAGTAAGCTCGACAGGGGGCTGAGCTCCTACGAGCAGTACTTC.

The chain couples TRBV6-5 to TRBJ1-2; D uncertain. Trimming left V 0 bases short and J 8 bases short, with 7 bases between. This CDR3 is 12 amino acids long. Per the germline V gene, CDR1 is MNHEY and CDR2 is SVGAGI. The CDR3 coding sequence is TGTGCCAGCAGTTACTCGAGGGCGGGCTACACCTTC. This codes for CASSYSRAGYTF.

The chain links TRBV7-3 to TRBJ2-3, with D perhaps being TRBD1 or TRBD2 (5 bases each). V dropped 5 bases and J dropped 5 bases, with 20 bases sitting between them. Germline CDR1 reads SGHTA; CDR2 reads FQGTGA. This CDR3 region has 16 residues. The CDR3 region has the DNA TGTGCCAGCAGCCCCCGGACGTCGAGTGGGGGAGATACGCAGTATTTT. The encoded protein is CASSPRTSSGGDTQYF.

V gene TRBV14 combines with J gene TRBJ2-3; 10 bases agree with TRBD2. V dropped 6 bases and J dropped 2; count of bases not matched to a gene: 8. In germline, CDR1 is SGHDN, CDR2 FVKESK. The length of the CDR3 is 16 residues. The CDR3 sequence: CASSTLAGVFTDTQYF. CDR3 bases: TGTGCCAGCAGTACCCTAGCGGGGGTGTTCACAGATACGCAGTATTTT.

The chain has TRBV7-9 and TRBJ2-1; 16 nucleotides align to TRBD2. Germline V CDR1 and CDR2: SEHNR, FQNEAQ (reference sequence). J was trimmed by 0 bases and V by 10 bases; bases with no gene match: 6. The CDR3 covers 17 residues. Written as DNA, the CDR3 is TGTGCCACTCCGGGACTAGCGGGGGGGCCCTCCTACAATGAGCAGTTCTTC. This codes for CATPGLAGGPSYNEQFF.

This clone was counted only a few times. The chain links TRBV18 to TRBJ2-3; TRBD2 is a possible D gene (7 bases). Trimming removed 3 bases at V and 6 bases at J, with 19 bases between. Germline V gene data show CDR1 as KGHSH and CDR2 as LQKENI. CDR3 length: 16 residues. Written as DNA, the CDR3 is TGTGCCAGCTCACCTCCGGGGGGCGGGGGACTGGATACGCAGTATTTT. Its protein is CASSPPGGGGLDTQYF.

The V call is TRBV27, the J call TRBJ2-5, with D unclear. V was cut by 3 bases and J by 0 bases, with 11 bases left in between. CDR1 and CDR2 (germline): MNHEY, SMNVEV (reference sequence). This CDR3 contains 15 residues. The CDR3 DNA reads as TGTGCCAGCAGTTTTACGACGGGCAACCAAGAGACCCAGTACTTC. Its protein product is CASSFTTGNQETQYF.

The rearrangement links TRBV6-5 to TRBJ1-3, with TRBD1 matching 7 bases. Trimming at V came to 4 bases and at J to 3 bases, leaving 9 bases not matched to a gene. This CDR3 spans 16 amino acids. Looked up from germline, CDR1 is MNHEY and CDR2 is SVGAGI. The CDR3 sequence: CASSFLGTVGGNTIYF. The CDR3 nucleotides are TGTGCCAGCAGTTTCCTGGGGACAGTCGGTGGAAACACCATATATTTT.

J is TRBJ1-2 and V is TRBV4-3; 8 bases fit TRBD1. The CDR3 loop spans 16 amino acids. V dropped 4 bases and J dropped 0; count of bases not matched to a gene: 7. Looked up from germline, CDR1 is LGHNA and CDR2 is YSLEER. CDR3: CASSRIQGVTNYGYTF. The CDR3 DNA follows: TGCGCCAGCAGCCGCATACAGGGGGTTACTAACTATGGCTACACCTTC.

The V call is TRBV27, the J call TRBJ1-5; 7 bases align to TRBD1. The CDR3 is made up of 15 amino acids. V lost 6 bases and J lost 2; bases outside the gene matches: 7. The germline CDR1 and CDR2 sequences are MNHEY and SMNVEV (reference sequence). Here the CDR3 DNA reads TGTGCCAGCAGGGGAGGGGGCGCCGGCAATCAGCCCCAGCATTTT. Protein product: CASRGGGAGNQPQHF.

The V gene is TRBV6-1, the J gene TRBJ2-5; 10 bases are a match to TRBD2. Germline CDR1 MNHNS, CDR2 SASEGT. Trimming took 8 bases from V and 5 from J; bases not matched to a gene: 11. The length of the CDR3 is 15 residues. This CDR3 reads CASGGSGGALETQYF. CDR3 DNA sequence: TGTGCCAGCGGGGGCAGCGGGGGGGCCCTGGAGACCCAGTACTTC.

The chain links TRBV30 to TRBJ1-6; D gene unclear. The germline V and J ends were trimmed by 0 bases and 0 bases, with 6 bases remaining between them. Germline CDR1 and CDR2: GTSNPN and SVGIG (reference sequence). The CDR3 runs 15 residues. The CDR3: CAWSVWSSYNSPLHF. CDR3 nucleotide sequence: TGTGCCTGGAGTGTCTGGAGCTCCTATAATTCACCCCTCCACTTT.

The chain carries TRBV30 and TRBJ2-6; D is perhaps TRBD1 (5 bases). With 2 bases removed from V and 0 bases from J, the gap between germline ends came to 8 bases. Per the germline V gene, CDR1 is GTSNPN and CDR2 is SVGIG (reference sequence). CDR3 size: 15 residues. CDR3: CAWSPGFSGANVLTF. The CDR3 DNA reads as TGTGCCTGGAGTCCAGGGTTCTCTGGGGCCAACGTCCTGACTTTC. Together with reference TRBV30 and TRBJ2-6, the CDR3 gives the full variable domain: SQTIHQWPATLVQPVGSPLSLECTVEGTSNPNLYWYRQAAGRGLQLLFYSVGIGQISSEVPQNLSASRPQDRQFILSSKKLLLSDSGFYLCAWSPGFSGANVLTFGAGSRLTVL.

This clone was counted a single time. The chain carries TRBV4-3 and TRBJ2-3; D might be TRBD1 or TRBD2, each matching 5 bases. Trimming left V 1 base short and J 4 bases short, with 24 bases between. CDR1 and CDR2 from the germline V gene are LGHNA and YSLEER. This CDR3 has 19 amino acids. CDR3 DNA: TGCGCCAGCAGCCAAGGTTTCGGGGCGTGGAGCGATGCGGCAGATACGCAGTATTTT. This encodes CASSQGFGAWSDAADTQYF.